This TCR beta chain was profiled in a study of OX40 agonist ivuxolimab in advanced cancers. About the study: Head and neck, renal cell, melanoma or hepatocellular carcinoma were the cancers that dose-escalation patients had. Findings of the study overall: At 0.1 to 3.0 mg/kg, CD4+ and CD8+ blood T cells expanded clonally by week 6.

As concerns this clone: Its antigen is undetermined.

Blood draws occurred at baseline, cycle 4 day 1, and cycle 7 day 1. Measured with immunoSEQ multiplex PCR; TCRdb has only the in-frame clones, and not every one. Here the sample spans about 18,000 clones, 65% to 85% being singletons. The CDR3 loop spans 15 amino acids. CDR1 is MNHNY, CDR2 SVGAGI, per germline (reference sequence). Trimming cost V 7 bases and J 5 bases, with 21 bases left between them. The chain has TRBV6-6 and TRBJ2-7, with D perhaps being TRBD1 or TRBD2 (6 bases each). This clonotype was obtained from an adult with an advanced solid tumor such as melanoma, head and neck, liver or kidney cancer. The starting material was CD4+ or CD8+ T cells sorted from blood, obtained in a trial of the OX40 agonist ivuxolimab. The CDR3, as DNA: TGTGCCAGCACCCCTAAAGGAGAGGGGGGCCACGAGCAGTACTTC. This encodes CASTPKGEGGHEQYF.